The clone carrying this T cell receptor beta chain has just a few counts. Its antigen is unidentified. Libraries were prepared by immunoSEQ multiplex PCR; TCRdb keeps only in-frame clonotypes and omits some of them. The sample includes about 17,000 clones, around 80% of them seen just once. The data stem from a study of cytotoxic CD8 clonotypes in ibrutinib-treated CLL. Study summary: A median roughly 11 months of treatment, range 6 to 36, preceded the collection of response samples.

Study outcomes and limitations: On treatment, the uncommon public clonotypes contracted or remained stable.

Germline V gives CDR1 MDHEN, CDR2 SYDVKM. This CDR3 is 12 amino acids long. Trimming took 5 bases from V and 9 from J, leaving 13 bases between them. The J gene is TRBJ2-5, the V gene TRBV28; D gene uncertain. This sequence was found in a human donor with chronic lymphocytic leukemia. The source material was PBMCs, sampled before ibrutinib treatment. The CDR3, as DNA: TGTGCCAGCAGTCAGCCAGTAAGTGCCCAGTACTTC. Protein product: CASSQPVSAQYF. Looking up the rest from reference TRBV28 and TRBJ2-5 gives the full variable domain: DVKVTQSSRYLVKRTGEKVFLECVQDMDHENMFWYRQDPGLGLRLIYFSYDVKMKEKGDIPEGYSVSREKKERFSLILESASTNQTSMYLCASSQPVSAQYFGPGTRLLVL.